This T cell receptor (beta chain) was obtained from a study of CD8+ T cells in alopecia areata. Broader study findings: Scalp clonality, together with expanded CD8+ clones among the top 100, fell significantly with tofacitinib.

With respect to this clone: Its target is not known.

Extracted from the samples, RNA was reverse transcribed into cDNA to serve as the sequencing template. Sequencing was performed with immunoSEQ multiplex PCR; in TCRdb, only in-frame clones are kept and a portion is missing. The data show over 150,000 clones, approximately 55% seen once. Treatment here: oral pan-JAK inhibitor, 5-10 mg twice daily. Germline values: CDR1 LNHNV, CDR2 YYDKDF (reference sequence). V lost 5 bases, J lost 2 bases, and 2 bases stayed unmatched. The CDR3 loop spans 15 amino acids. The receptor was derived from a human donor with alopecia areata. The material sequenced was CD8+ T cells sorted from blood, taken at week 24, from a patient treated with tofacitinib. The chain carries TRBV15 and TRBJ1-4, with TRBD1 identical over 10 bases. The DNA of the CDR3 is TGTGCCACCAGCCCGGGACAGGGGACTAATGAAAAACTGTTTTTT. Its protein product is CATSPGQGTNEKLFF.